What follows describes a single T cell receptor (beta chain). This sample was included in a study of blood T cell repertoires in COVID-19. The CDR3 length is 17 residues. Per germline, CDR1 KGHSH and CDR2 LQKENI. Trimming shortened V by 3 bases and J by 1 base, and 19 bases separated the two germline ends. The table came from immunoSEQ multiplex PCR; TCRdb's copy has only in-frame clones and leaves some out. Here the sample spans about 120,000 clones, about nine tenths being singletons. The receptor's source is a woman in her 50s with acute or convalescent COVID-19. V is TRBV18 and J is TRBJ2-7; perhaps TRBD2 as D (5 bases). The sequenced material came from peripheral blood. CDR3 in amino acids: CASSPGRDRLYSYEQYF. The CDR3 nucleotides are TGTGCCAGCTCACCCGGCCGGGATCGTTTGTATTCCTACGAGCAGTACTTC.